One TCR beta chain is described in this entry. No antigen is known for it. The sample belongs to a study of T cells after yellow fever vaccination. About the study: Preparation of the low-cell-number fractions used SMART-Seq v4 Ultra Low Input.

The authors made TCR cDNA by 5'RACE template switching, adding a universal primer site and UMIs. In TCRdb, the 5' RACE reads were re-called with MiXCR into one record per CDR3 protein. This sample carries around 310,000 distinct CDR3 sequences, around 4.1% of them seen once, and the ten largest clones take around 24%. Findings and caveats of the study: After the booster, 96% of CD4 and roughly nine tenths of CD8 primary-response clones were re-detected. Bulk-population clonotypes that are abundant could appear as contaminants in FACS-sorted repertoires.

The receptor was derived from a man between 18 and 35 years old who received the YFV17D yellow fever vaccine. The sample here was PBMCs, taken 5 days after the yellow fever booster vaccination.

The CDR3 DNA reads TGTGCCAGCAGTTTCGGGACCGGTTCACCCCTCCACTTT. Its protein is CASSFGTGSPLHF. The chain employs TRBV27 and TRBJ1-6, with a possible D match to TRBD1 (5 bases). This CDR3 is built from 13 residues. The V end was cut by 3 bases, the J end by 9 bases, with 9 bases between. Germline CDR1 reads MNHEY; CDR2 reads SMNVEV (reference sequence).